This T cell receptor (beta chain) derives from a study of blood T cell repertoires in COVID-19. In the study overall: The United States, Italy and Spain supplied acute and convalescent COVID-19 samples.

V lost 3 bases and J lost 6, with 11 bases in between. The CDR3 spans 13 residues. Germline lookup yields CDR1 SEHNR and CDR2 FQNEAQ (reference sequence). Clones were sequenced by immunoSEQ multiplex PCR, and TCRdb holds only the in-frame ones, with some missing. The sample holds roughly 200,000 clones; roughly 88% are singletons and the top ten take 9.5% to 12%. This receptor was obtained from a human donor with active or convalescent COVID-19. The donor label of this sample is uncertain. What was sequenced was peripheral blood. The chain has TRBV7-9 and TRBJ1-2; D is unresolved. The CDR3 is CASSFPEENGYTF. CDR3 DNA sequence: TGTGCCAGCAGCTTCCCAGAAGAAAATGGCTACACCTTC.